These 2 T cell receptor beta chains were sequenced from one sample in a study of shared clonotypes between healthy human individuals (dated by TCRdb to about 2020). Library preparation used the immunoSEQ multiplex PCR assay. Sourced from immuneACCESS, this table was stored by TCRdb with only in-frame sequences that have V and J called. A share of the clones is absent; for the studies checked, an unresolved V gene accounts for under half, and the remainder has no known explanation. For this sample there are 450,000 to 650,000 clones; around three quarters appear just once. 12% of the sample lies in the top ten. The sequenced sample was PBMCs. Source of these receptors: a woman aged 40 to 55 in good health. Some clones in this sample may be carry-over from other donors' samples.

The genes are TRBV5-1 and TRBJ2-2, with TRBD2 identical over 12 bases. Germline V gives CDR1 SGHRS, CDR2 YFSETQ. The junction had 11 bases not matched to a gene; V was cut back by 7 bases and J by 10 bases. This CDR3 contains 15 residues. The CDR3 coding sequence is TGCGCCAGCTCCTGGACTAGCGGGACCCCAACGGAGCTGTTTTTT. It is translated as CASSWTSGTPTELFF.

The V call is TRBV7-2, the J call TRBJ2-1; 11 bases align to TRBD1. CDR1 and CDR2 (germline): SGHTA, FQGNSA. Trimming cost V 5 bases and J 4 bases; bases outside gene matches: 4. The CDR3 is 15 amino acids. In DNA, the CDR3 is TGTGCCAGCAGCCCGGACAGGGGGCAATACAATGAGCAGTTCTTC. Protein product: CASSPDRGQYNEQFF.